The 30 T cell receptor beta chains listed next were all sequenced from one sample in a study of identical twins. TCRdb reprocessed the 5' RACE reads with MiXCR, giving one entry per CDR3 protein. The sample carries a few hundred thousand distinct CDR3 sequences, 5% to 7% recorded once. This same sample was also taken into another study, of T cells expressing NK-cell markers.

Sequencing input: CD8+ T cells sorted from blood. The receptors stem from a young woman in good health.

In its sample, this clonotype was seen a few times. This sequence joins TRBV11-2 and TRBJ2-1, with 9 positions matching TRBD2. V lost 5 bases to trimming and J lost 4 bases; unmatched junction nucleotides: 9. This CDR3 is built from 16 residues. The germline gives CDR1 SGHAT, CDR2 FQNNGV. In DNA form, the CDR3 reads TGTGCCAGCAGCCCGATAGCGGGAGAGAATTACAATGAGCAGTTCTTC. This sequence encodes CASSPIAGENYNEQFF. The full variable domain, completed using reference TRBV11-2 and TRBJ2-1, is EAGVAQSPRYKIIEKRQSVAFWCNPISGHATLYWYQQILGQGPKLLIQFQNNGVVDDSQLPKDRFSAERLKGVDSTLKIQPAKLEDSAVYLCASSPIAGENYNEQFFGPGTRLTVL.

This clonotype was observed a handful of times. The genes are TRBV12-5 and TRBJ2-1; 8 positions agree with TRBD2. The CDR3 contains 18 residues. J was trimmed by 5 bases and V by 2 bases; bases with no gene match: 14. CDR1 LGHNT and CDR2 FRNRAP come from the germline V gene. The CDR3 DNA sequence: TGTGCTAGTGGTTTGAGCGAGACGGGGGGGCTCGAAGACAATGAGCAGTTCTTC. It translates to CASGLSETGGLEDNEQFF.

The V and J genes are TRBV12-3 or TRBV12-4 and TRBJ1-4; 8 nucleotides align to TRBD1. V gave up 3 bases and J gave up 3 bases; unmatched junction bases: 12. The CDR3 extends over 18 amino acids. CDR3 DNA sequence: TGTGCCAGCAGTTTGACAGGGGTTCTGACTCAGGCTAATGAAAAACTGTTTTTT. This translates into CASSLTGVLTQANEKLFF.

This clonotype counts as medium-sized. The V gene is TRBV9, the J gene TRBJ1-1, with D hard to call. Trimming shortened V by 1 base and J by 6 bases, and 19 bases separated the two germline ends. This CDR3 spans 16 amino acids. Looked up from germline, CDR1 is SGDLS and CDR2 is YYNGEE. The CDR3 sequence: CASSVHALSVSAEAFF. The CDR3 DNA follows: TGTGCCAGCAGCGTACATGCATTGTCGGTCTCTGCTGAAGCTTTCTTT.

The J gene is TRBJ2-3, the V gene TRBV27; a weak D match, TRBD1 (5 bases). Germline values: CDR1 MNHEY, CDR2 SMNVEV (reference sequence). V lost 5 bases, J lost 4 bases, and 31 bases lay in between. The CDR3 covers 20 residues. In DNA, the CDR3 is TGTGCCAGCAGTACGGAGACAGAAGGGTTTTTGGGCCTGCGTCCAGATACGCAGTATTTT. It yields the protein CASSTETEGFLGLRPDTQYF.

This sequence joins TRBV5-1 and TRBJ2-3; 14 bases match TRBD2. J lost 4 bases, V lost 3 bases, and 7 bases had no gene match. The CDR3 loop spans 17 amino acids. Germline V gives CDR1 SGHRS, CDR2 YFSETQ. CDR3 DNA: TGCGCCAGCAGCTCAAGACTAGCGGGGGGGCTTGCAGATACGCAGTATTTT. It yields the protein CASSSRLAGGLADTQYF.

The chain links TRBV30 to TRBJ2-2; D perhaps matches TRBD1 (6 bases). CDR1 is GTSNPN and CDR2 is SVGIG in the germline V gene (reference sequence). With 6 bases removed from V and 6 bases from J, the gap between germline ends came to 14 bases. CDR3 size: 13 residues. CDR3 in amino acids: CACGQFGPGELFF. CDR3 bases: TGTGCCTGTGGACAGTTCGGGCCCGGGGAGCTGTTTTTT. Combining the CDR3 with reference TRBV30 and TRBJ2-2 gives the whole variable domain SQTIHQWPATLVQPVGSPLSLECTVEGTSNPNLYWYRQAAGRGLQLLFYSVGIGQISSEVPQNLSASRPQDRQFILSSKKLLLSDSGFYLCACGQFGPGELFFGEGSRLTVL.

This clonotype appeared a few times. The chain carries TRBV7-2 and TRBJ1-2, with a weak D call TRBD1 (5 bases). Between the trimmed V and J ends, which lost 3 bases and 2 bases, there was a span of 10 bases. Germline V gene data show CDR1 as SGHTA and CDR2 as FQGNSA. This CDR3 has 14 residues. The CDR3: CASSFSRQNYGYTF. The CDR3, as DNA: TGTGCCAGCAGCTTTAGCCGACAGAACTATGGCTACACCTTC.

This clonotype occurred a few times. As DNA, the CDR3 is TGTGCCAGCAGCCCCCCCGTCGGATCCTCGTACAATGAGCAGTTCTTC. As protein: CASSPPVGSSYNEQFF. The rearrangement joins TRBV7-8 to TRBJ2-1; D gene ambiguous. Germline V gives CDR1 SGHVS, CDR2 FQNEAQ. V lost 5 bases, J lost 4 bases, and 18 bases lay in between. The CDR3 loop spans 16 amino acids.

This chain links TRBV7-8 with TRBJ2-1; 12 nucleotides align to TRBD2. Germline CDR1 SGHVS, CDR2 FQNEAQ. CDR3 length: 16 amino acids. V shed 0 bases and J 7 bases; nucleotides not matched to a gene: 4. The CDR3: CASSLAGLAGKNEQFF. The DNA for the CDR3 is TGTGCCAGCAGCTTAGCCGGACTAGCGGGAAAAAATGAGCAGTTCTTC.

This clonotype has only a few counts. The rearrangement links TRBV27 to TRBJ2-7; tentatively, D is TRBD1 (6 bases). Deletions cut 5 bases from V and 2 bases from J, with 13 bases between. Looked up from germline, CDR1 is MNHEY and CDR2 is SMNVEV (reference sequence). This CDR3 is 14 amino acids long. CDR3 bases: TGTGCCAGCAGTGATCGGACAGATGCCTACGAGCAGTACTTC. It specifies CASSDRTDAYEQYF.

Only a few counts were recorded for this clonotype. The genes are TRBV20-1 and TRBJ2-7, with 8 bases that match TRBD2. The germline V gene encodes CDR1 DFQATT and CDR2 SNEGSKA (reference sequence). The CDR3 is made up of 16 amino acids. J gave up 2 bases and V 0 bases, and 9 bases lay outside the gene matches. Here the CDR3 reads CSARDPWSGGPYEQYF. The CDR3 nucleotides are TGCAGTGCTAGAGACCCCTGGAGCGGGGGACCCTACGAGCAGTACTTC.

This clonotype has a handful of counts. The chain joins TRBV3-1 to TRBJ2-7, with 7 bases aligning to TRBD2. The trim removed 1 base at V and 5 bases at J, leaving 11 bases unmatched. The CDR3 totals 16 residues. The germline V gene encodes CDR1 LGHDT and CDR2 YNNKEL (reference sequence). The CDR3 DNA reads as TGTGCCAGCAGCCAAGCCGTAGCGGGCCTCGGGGACGAGCAGTACTTC. Protein product: CASSQAVAGLGDEQYF.

A few counts support this clonotype. V is TRBV24-1 and J is TRBJ2-1; no definite D call. The germline CDR1 and CDR2 sequences are KGHDR and SFDVKD. The V end lost 3 bases, the J end lost 0 bases, and 8 bases lay between the germline ends. This CDR3 is 15 amino acids long. The CDR3 sequence: CATSDSLSSYNEQFF. The CDR3 region has the DNA TGTGCCACCAGTGATAGCCTGAGCTCCTACAATGAGCAGTTCTTC.

For the CDR3, the DNA is TGTGCCTCAACTAGCGGGTTCTACAATGAGCAGTTCTTC. It yields the protein CASTSGFYNEQFF. The chain uses TRBV19 and TRBJ2-1; the match to TRBD2 covers 9 bases. Germline CDR1 and CDR2: LNHDA and SQIVND (reference sequence). The CDR3 contains 13 residues. Trimming took 11 bases from V and 3 from J; bases not matched to a gene: 5.

The V call is TRBV7-6, the J call TRBJ2-1; 12 bases align to TRBD2. After removal of 6 bases from V and 6 bases from J, the junction contained 3 bases not matched to a gene. Germline assignment: CDR1 SGHVS and CDR2 FNYEAQ. This CDR3 is built from 14 residues. The CDR3 DNA reads TGTGCCAGCAGTCCTAGCGGGAGGGCCAATGAGCAGTTCTTC. Translated, it gives CASSPSGRANEQFF.

The rearrangement uses TRBV4-1 and TRBJ1-4, with a weak D call TRBD1 (6 bases). Germline CDR1 is MGHRA and CDR2 is YSYEKL. V was shortened by 1 base and J by 8 bases, with 20 bases between the two germline ends. This CDR3 spans 17 amino acids. CDR3 nucleotides: TGCGCCAGCAGCCAAGTCCCCTCGGGGAGGGGGGGCGAAAAACTGTTTTTT. It encodes CASSQVPSGRGGEKLFF.

This clonotype was seen a handful of times. This sequence joins TRBV20-1 and TRBJ1-6; D is uncertain. This CDR3 has 20 amino acids. Germline CDR1 DFQATT, CDR2 SNEGSKA (reference sequence). Deletions cut 3 bases from V and 10 bases from J, with 34 bases between. CDR3 sequence: CSASEPPKGPDTSAASPLHF. In DNA form, the CDR3 reads TGCAGTGCTAGCGAACCCCCAAAAGGGCCAGACACGTCAGCGGCATCACCCCTCCACTTT.

J is TRBJ2-1 and V is TRBV9, with 11 bases fitting TRBD2. This CDR3 is 16 amino acids long. The V and J ends lost 1 base and 6 bases, in that order; junction bases with no gene match: 6. Germline lookup yields CDR1 SGDLS and CDR2 YYNGEE. The CDR3 DNA follows: TGTGCCAGCAGCGTATTACTAGCGGGAGTTGCCAATGAGCAGTTCTTC. Its translation is CASSVLLAGVANEQFF.

This clonotype appeared a few times. This chain uses TRBV20-1 with TRBJ2-1; TRBD2 matches 9 bases. From germline, CDR1 is DFQATT and CDR2 SNEGSKA (reference sequence). With 1 base clipped from V and 6 bases from J, the junction kept 7 bases outside the gene matches. This CDR3 has 15 residues. The CDR3 DNA follows: TGCAGTGCTAGAGTAGGCGGGGGGGCCGGCAATGAGCAGTTCTTC. The encoded protein is CSARVGGGAGNEQFF.

V gene TRBV2 combines with J gene TRBJ1-4, with D hard to call. Germline assignment: CDR1 SNHLY and CDR2 FYNNEI. The V end lost 6 bases, the J end lost 2 bases, and 13 bases lay between the germline ends. The CDR3 length is 15 residues. The CDR3 protein is CASRGTKGTNEKLFF. The DNA of the CDR3 is TGTGCCAGCAGAGGTACAAAGGGTACTAATGAAAAACTGTTTTTT.

In this sample, this clonotype turned up a few times. V and J are TRBV28 and TRBJ2-3; D possibly corresponds to TRBD2 (6 bases). Trimming removed 0 bases at V and 0 bases at J, with 10 bases between. Per germline, CDR1 MDHEN and CDR2 SYDVKM. There are 16 residues in the CDR3. The CDR3 nucleotides are TGTGCCAGCAGTTTATGGTCTAGCGCTAGCACAGATACGCAGTATTTT. Translated, it gives CASSLWSSASTDTQYF.

The rearrangement joins TRBV7-2 to TRBJ1-1, with 7 bases lining up with TRBD1. The germline CDR1 and CDR2 sequences are SGHTA and FQGNSA. V shed 8 bases and J 0 bases; nucleotides not matched to a gene: 9. The CDR3 totals 15 residues. The DNA of the CDR3 is TGTGCCAGCCGAAACCCAGGGGGAATGAACACTGAAGCTTTCTTT. Translation: CASRNPGGMNTEAFF.

Many counts were recorded for this clonotype. This sequence joins TRBV6-2 or TRBV6-3 and TRBJ1-2, with 8 nucleotides matching TRBD1. The CDR3 is made up of 15 amino acids. The V gene's germline CDR1 is MNHEY and CDR2 SVGEGT. The J segment lost 3 bases and the V segment lost 6 bases, leaving 9 bases of the junction unmatched. CDR3 loop: CASRHDRGEYYGYTF. CDR3 DNA sequence: TGTGCCAGCAGACACGACAGGGGAGAATACTATGGCTACACCTTC.

The rearrangement joins TRBV13 to TRBJ2-3; D remains unclear. The CDR3 loop spans 15 amino acids. Trimming shortened V by 6 bases and J by 4 bases, and 17 bases separated the two germline ends. Germline V gives CDR1 PRHDT, CDR2 FYEKMQ (reference sequence). Here the CDR3 DNA reads TGTGCCAGCAGTTCCCCCCGGGTAGCAGCAGATACGCAGTATTTT. This encodes CASSSPRVAADTQYF.

This clonotype was counted at least ten times. The chain joins TRBV10-3 to TRBJ2-7, with 8 bases lining up with TRBD1. The V and J ends lost 5 bases and 7 bases, in that order; junction bases with no gene match: 4. The germline V gene encodes CDR1 ENHRY and CDR2 SYGVKD. The length of the CDR3 is 12 residues. CDR3 region: CAISNTGGEQYF. The CDR3 DNA is TGTGCCATCAGTAACACAGGGGGGGAGCAGTACTTC.

The CDR3 nucleotides read TGCAGTGCTCCGACTAGCGGGGCGAACAATGAGCAGTTCTTC. It specifies CSAPTSGANNEQFF. The genes are TRBV20-1 and TRBJ2-1; 11 nucleotides line up with TRBD2. The CDR3 is made up of 14 amino acids. Germline V gene data show CDR1 as DFQATT and CDR2 as SNEGSKA (reference sequence). Trimming took 5 bases from V and 5 from J; bases not matched to a gene: 5.

The V call is TRBV3-1, the J call TRBJ2-6; 8 bases line up with TRBD1. Germline loops: CDR1 LGHDT, CDR2 YNNKEL (reference sequence). V shed 1 base, J shed 0 bases, and the junction held 14 bases outside the gene matches. The CDR3 runs 21 residues. The CDR3 nucleotides are TGTGCCAGCAGCCAAGTTGGACAGGGCGGTTATATCAACTCTGGGGCCAACGTCCTGACTTTC. It translates to CASSQVGQGGYINSGANVLTF.

The chain recombines TRBV7-2 with TRBJ1-5; D is possibly TRBD1 (5 bases). The CDR3 runs 14 residues. Germline CDR1 SGHTA, CDR2 FQGNSA. V gave up 4 bases and J gave up 3 bases, with 10 bases separating them. This CDR3 reads CASSYGGDNQPQHF. The CDR3 nucleotides are TGTGCCAGCAGCTACGGGGGGGACAATCAGCCCCAGCATTTT.

At least ten counts were recorded for this clonotype. The chain couples TRBV29-1 to TRBJ1-2; TRBD1 might be the D (5 bases). Per germline, CDR1 SQVTM and CDR2 ANQGSEA. V was trimmed by 6 bases and J by 3 bases, leaving 8 bases between them. This CDR3 is 11 amino acids long. The CDR3 protein is CSVTRDYGYTF. The DNA of the CDR3 is TGCAGCGTGACCAGGGACTATGGCTACACCTTC.